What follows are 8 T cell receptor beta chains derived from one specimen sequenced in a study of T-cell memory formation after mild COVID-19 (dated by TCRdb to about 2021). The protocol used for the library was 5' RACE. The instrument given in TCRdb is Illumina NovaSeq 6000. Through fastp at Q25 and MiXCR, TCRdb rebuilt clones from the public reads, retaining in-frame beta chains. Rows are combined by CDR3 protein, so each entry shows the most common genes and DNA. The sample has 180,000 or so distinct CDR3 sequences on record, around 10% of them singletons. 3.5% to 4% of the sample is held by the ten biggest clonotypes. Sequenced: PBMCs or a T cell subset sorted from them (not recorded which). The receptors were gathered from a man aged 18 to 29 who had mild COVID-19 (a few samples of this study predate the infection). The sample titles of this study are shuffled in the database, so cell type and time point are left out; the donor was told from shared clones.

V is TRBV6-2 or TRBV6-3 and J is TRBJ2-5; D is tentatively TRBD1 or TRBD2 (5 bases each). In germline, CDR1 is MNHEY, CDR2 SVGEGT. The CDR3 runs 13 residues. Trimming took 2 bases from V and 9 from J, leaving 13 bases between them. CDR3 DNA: TGTGCCAGCAGTTACAGGGGACGAGGCCCCCAGTACTTC. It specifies CASSYRGRGPQYF.

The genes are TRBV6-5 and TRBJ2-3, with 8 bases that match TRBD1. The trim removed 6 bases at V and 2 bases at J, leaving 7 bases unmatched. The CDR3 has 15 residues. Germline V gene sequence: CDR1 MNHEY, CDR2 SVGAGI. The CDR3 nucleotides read TGTGCCAGCAGCCGGACAGGGACCTACACAGATACGCAGTATTTT. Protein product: CASSRTGTYTDTQYF.

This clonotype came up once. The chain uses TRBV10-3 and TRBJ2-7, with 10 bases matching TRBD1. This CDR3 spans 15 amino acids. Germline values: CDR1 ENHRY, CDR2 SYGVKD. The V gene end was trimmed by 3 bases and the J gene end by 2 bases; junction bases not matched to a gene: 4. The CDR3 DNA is TGTGCCATCAGTGACCCCGGACAGGGGGCCTACGAGCAGTACTTC. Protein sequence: CAISDPGQGAYEQYF.

The CDR3 reads CASSFTGRDSPLHF. Here the CDR3 DNA reads TGTGCCAGCAGTTTTACAGGGAGAGATTCACCCCTCCACTTT. This chain uses TRBV28 with TRBJ1-6; possible D gene TRBD1, 6 bases. Trimming stripped 3 bases from V and 8 bases from J, with 11 bases between. The germline gives CDR1 MDHEN, CDR2 SYDVKM. The CDR3 is 14 amino acids.

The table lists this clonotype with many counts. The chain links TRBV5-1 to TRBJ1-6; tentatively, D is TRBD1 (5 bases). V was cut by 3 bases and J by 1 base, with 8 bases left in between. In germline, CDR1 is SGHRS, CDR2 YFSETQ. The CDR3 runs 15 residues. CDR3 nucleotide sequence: TGCGCCAGCAGCTGGGGGGGGTCCTATAATTCACCCCTCCACTTT. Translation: CASSWGGSYNSPLHF. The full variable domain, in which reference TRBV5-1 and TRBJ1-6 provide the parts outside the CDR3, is KAGVTQTPRYLIKTRGQQVTLSCSPISGHRSVSWYQQTPGQGLQFLFEYFSETQRNKGNFPGRFSGRQFSNSRSEMNVSTLELGDSALYLCASSWGGSYNSPLHFGNGTRLTVT.

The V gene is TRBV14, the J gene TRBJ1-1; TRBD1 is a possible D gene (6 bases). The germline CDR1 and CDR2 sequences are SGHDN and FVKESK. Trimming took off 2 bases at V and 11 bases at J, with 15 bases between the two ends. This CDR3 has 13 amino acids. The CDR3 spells CASSQSPTGFAFF. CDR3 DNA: TGTGCCAGCAGCCAAAGCCCGACAGGTTTCGCTTTCTTT.

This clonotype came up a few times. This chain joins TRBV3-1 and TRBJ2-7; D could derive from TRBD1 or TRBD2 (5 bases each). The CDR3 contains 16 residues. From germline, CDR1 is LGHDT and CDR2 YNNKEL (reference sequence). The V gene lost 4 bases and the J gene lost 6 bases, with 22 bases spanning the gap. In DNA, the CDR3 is TGTGCCAGCAGCCCCCTCTCCCGGGACCGGGTTTCCGAGCAGTACTTC. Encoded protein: CASSPLSRDRVSEQYF.

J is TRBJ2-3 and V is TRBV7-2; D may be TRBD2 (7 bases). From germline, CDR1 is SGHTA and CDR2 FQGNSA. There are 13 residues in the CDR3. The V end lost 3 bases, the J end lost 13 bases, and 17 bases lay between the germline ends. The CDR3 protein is CASSFAGAQSEYF. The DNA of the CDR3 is TGTGCCAGCAGCTTTGCGGGGGCCCAATCCGAGTATTTT.